The 16 T cell receptor beta chains below come from one sample, sequenced in a study of early T cells in non-severe SARS-CoV-2 infection. TCRdb ran MiXCR on the 5' RACE reads and lists one entry per CDR3 protein. The sample consists of tens of thousands of distinct CDR3 sequences, 9.5% to 15% of them appearing once. The sample consisted of whole blood. Receptors originate from an adult who was a healthcare worker with PCR-confirmed SARS-CoV-2 infection or an uninfected control (not recorded which).

The chain carries TRBV7-8 and TRBJ2-7; either TRBD1 or TRBD2 may fit D (5 bases each). The CDR3 totals 14 residues. Trimming shortened V by 5 bases and J by 7 bases, and 18 bases separated the two germline ends. The germline V gene encodes CDR1 SGHVS and CDR2 FQNEAQ. DNA for the CDR3: TGTGCCAGCAGCACCTATGGGGACCTCGTGGAGCAGTACTTC. Its protein is CASSTYGDLVEQYF.

The chain is built from TRBV29-1 and TRBJ1-1, with 10 bases matching TRBD1. This CDR3 comprises 13 residues. In germline, CDR1 is SQVTM, CDR2 ANQGSEA. Trimming cost V 5 bases and J 4 bases; bases outside gene matches: 4. The CDR3 bases are TGCAGCGTTCCACGGACAGGGGGCACTGAAGCTTTCTTT. Residues: CSVPRTGGTEAFF.

The rearrangement links TRBV29-1 to TRBJ1-2; unclear D gene. Trimming took off 8 bases at V and 6 bases at J, with 13 bases between the two ends. The germline V gene has CDR1 SQVTM and CDR2 ANQGSEA. This CDR3 comprises 11 residues. The CDR3, as DNA: TGCAGCACCGGACCGGCGGATGGCTACACCTTC. It codes for CSTGPADGYTF.

This clonotype was seen a few times. This CDR3 is CASSLASPLNEQFF. CDR3 DNA: TGTGCCAGCAGCTTAGCTTCACCTCTTAACGAGCAGTTCTTC. The chain carries TRBV7-2 and TRBJ2-1; D gene unclear. From germline, CDR1 is SGHTA and CDR2 FQGNSA. CDR3 length: 14 amino acids. Trimming took 0 bases from V and 10 from J, leaving 13 bases between them.

In this sample, this clonotype is medium-sized (0.01 to 0.1%). This sequence joins TRBV20-1 and TRBJ2-1; tentatively, D is TRBD2 (5 bases). Germline lookup yields CDR1 DFQATT and CDR2 SNEGSKA (reference sequence). The V end was cut by 7 bases, the J end by 0 bases, with 16 bases between. CDR3 length: 15 residues. As DNA, the CDR3 is TGCAGTGTCCTAACCGAGACTAACTCCTACAATGAGCAGTTCTTC. It yields the protein CSVLTETNSYNEQFF.

The chain has TRBV11-3 and TRBJ2-5, with 8 bases that match TRBD1. The V and J ends lost 8 bases and 5 bases, in that order; junction bases with no gene match: 7. This CDR3 contains 13 residues. Germline loops: CDR1 SGHNT, CDR2 YENEEA. The DNA of the CDR3 is TGTGCCAGCTACCCAGGGGGCGCGGAGACCCAGTACTTC. Its protein product is CASYPGGAETQYF.

The V gene is TRBV20-1, the J gene TRBJ2-7, with TRBD2 matching over 9 bases. V was clipped by 5 bases and J by 3 bases; unmatched bases: 8. Germline V gene lookup returns CDR1 DFQATT and CDR2 SNEGSKA (reference sequence). CDR3 size: 14 residues. The CDR3: CSASPSGRNYEQYF. CDR3 nucleotide sequence: TGCAGTGCTTCCCCCAGCGGGAGGAACTACGAGCAGTACTTC.

As for this clonotype: This may come from a read error, since a much larger clone is one base off. V gene TRBV2 combines with J gene TRBJ1-2; D perhaps matches TRBD1 (5 bases). The CDR3 is 10 residues long. The germline gives CDR1 SNHLY, CDR2 FYNNEI. Trimming pared 8 bases from V and 11 bases from J, leaving 12 bases between. CDR3: CASGGTAYTF. CDR3 nucleotides: TGTGCCAGCGGGGGGACCGCGTACACCTTC.

The CDR3 DNA follows: TGCAGTGCTATCCCCCCGCCCAGGTTCAATCAGCCCCAGCATTTT. Translating gives CSAIPPPRFNQPQHF. This chain uses TRBV20-1 with TRBJ1-5; no firm D call. The CDR3 consists of 15 residues. The germline V and J ends were trimmed by 4 bases and 3 bases, with 16 bases remaining between them. Germline V gene data show CDR1 as DFQATT and CDR2 as SNEGSKA (reference sequence).

This clonotype occurred a few times. The J gene is TRBJ2-7, the V gene TRBV27; D may correspond to TRBD1 or TRBD2 (6 bases each). The CDR3 extends over 15 amino acids. V lost 1 base and J 6 bases, leaving 16 bases between the germline ends. Germline CDR1 is MNHEY and CDR2 is SMNVEV (reference sequence). The CDR3 region is CASSLFGGGGLEQYF. CDR3 sequence (DNA): TGTGCCAGCAGTTTATTCGGGGGTGGGGGGCTCGAGCAGTACTTC.

A word on this clonotype: This could be a read error, since a much larger clone is one nucleotide away. The rearrangement uses TRBV12-3 or TRBV12-4 and TRBJ1-5; D ambiguous. Trimming shortened V by 1 base and J by 5 bases, and 0 bases separated the two germline ends. The CDR3 sequence is 11 residues long. The DNA of the CDR3 is TGTGCCAGCAGTTTAGATCAGCCCCAGCATTTT. This encodes CASSLDQPQHF.

This clonotype was detected ten times or more. This rearrangement joins TRBV28 to TRBJ2-1, with D tentatively TRBD1 or TRBD2 (6 bases each). The germline V and J ends were trimmed by 5 bases and 16 bases, with 18 bases remaining between them. The length of the CDR3 is 12 residues. Looked up from germline, CDR1 is MDHEN and CDR2 is SYDVKM. The CDR3 DNA follows: TGTGCCAGCAGTGGGGGGCTAGCACGACCTTTCTTC. Amino acids: CASSGGLARPFF.

This clonotype is medium-sized (0.01 to 0.1%) by share. The chain has TRBV29-1 and TRBJ2-1; 9 bases map to TRBD1. V lost 4 bases and J lost 6; bases outside the gene matches: 1. Germline CDR1 and CDR2: SQVTM and ANQGSEA. The CDR3 length is 12 residues. CDR3 protein: CSVGGQGNEQFF. For the CDR3, the DNA is TGCAGCGTTGGGGGACAGGGCAATGAGCAGTTCTTC.

V usage is TRBV11-1 and J usage is TRBJ2-1, with 9 bases matching TRBD2. V trimming: 4 bases; J trimming: 15 bases; junction bases outside the gene matches: 4. Germline V gene sequence: CDR1 SGHAT, CDR2 FQDESV (reference sequence). CDR3 length: 11 amino acids. Written as DNA, the CDR3 is TGTGCCAGCAGCTCCGGGACTAGCATGTTCTTC. This sequence encodes CASSSGTSMFF.

This clonotype was seen at least ten times. V and J are TRBV2 and TRBJ2-2, with 7 bases matching TRBD2. The germline gives CDR1 SNHLY, CDR2 FYNNEI. Trimming at V came to 8 bases and at J to 3 bases, leaving 0 bases not matched to a gene. CDR3 length: 12 amino acids. The CDR3: CASGGDTGELFF. CDR3 nucleotide sequence: TGTGCCAGCGGGGGGGACACCGGGGAGCTGTTTTTT. Full variable domain (outside the CDR3, taken from reference TRBV2 and TRBJ2-2): EPEVTQTPSHQVTQMGQEVILRCVPISNHLYFYWYRQILGQKVEFLVSFYNNEISEKSEIFDDQFSVERPDGSNFTLKIRSTKLEDSAMYFCASGGDTGELFFGEGSRLTVL.

The sample holds many counts of this clonotype. The CDR3 loop is CASSHPTPGQGLNEQFF. The CDR3 DNA follows: TGTGCCAGCAGTCATCCCACACCGGGACAGGGACTCAATGAGCAGTTCTTC. The chain joins TRBV5-4 to TRBJ2-1; 9 bases are shared with TRBD1. V lost 5 bases and J lost 6; bases outside the gene matches: 15. The CDR3 has 17 residues. In germline, CDR1 is SGHNT, CDR2 YYREEE (reference sequence).